This T cell receptor (beta chain) derives from a study of cytomegalovirus exposure and HLA in healthy donors. Looking at the study overall: HLA-typed donors contributed around 88 million unique TCRs, which were held in an early data release.

After removal of 6 bases from V and 3 bases from J, the junction contained 5 bases not matched to a gene. The CDR3 runs to 13 residues. The germline CDR1 and CDR2 sequences are SGHTS and YDEGEE. PCR used 60 Vbeta primers and 13 Jbeta primers. Clones were sequenced by immunoSEQ multiplex PCR, and TCRdb holds only the in-frame ones, with some missing. The table records around 250,000 clones, roughly 91% of them present only once. The chain joins TRBV5-8 to TRBJ2-5, with TRBD1 matching 7 bases. This TCR came from a girl aged 2-10 years in good health and CMV-seronegative. Sequences were obtained from PBMCs. The CDR3 sequence is CASTRTGEETQYF. CDR3 bases: TGTGCCAGCACCCGCACAGGGGAAGAGACCCAGTACTTC.